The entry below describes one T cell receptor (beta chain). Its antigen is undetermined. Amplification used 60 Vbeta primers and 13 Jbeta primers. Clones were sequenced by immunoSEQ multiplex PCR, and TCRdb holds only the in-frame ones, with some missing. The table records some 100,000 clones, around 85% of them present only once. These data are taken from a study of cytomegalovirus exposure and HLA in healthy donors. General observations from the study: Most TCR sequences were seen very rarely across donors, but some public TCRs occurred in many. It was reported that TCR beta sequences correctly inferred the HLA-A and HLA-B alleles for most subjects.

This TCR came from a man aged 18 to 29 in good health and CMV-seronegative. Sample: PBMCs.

The CDR3: CASSLAERPSYEQYF. CDR3 in DNA: TGTGCCAGCAGCTTGGCGGAGCGACCCTCCTACGAGCAGTACTTC. The gene calls are TRBV5-4 and TRBJ2-7; D ambiguous. This CDR3 region has 15 residues. Trimming left V 0 bases short and J 0 bases short, with 10 bases between. Germline values: CDR1 SGHNT, CDR2 YYREEE (reference sequence).